Listed below are T cell receptor beta chains from one sample, sequenced in a study of blood T cell repertoires in COVID-19. TCRdb keeps only in-frame clones here, not all; method: immunoSEQ multiplex PCR. Of 380,000 or so clones listed, roughly 90% are singletons. Sequencing was performed on PBMCs or T cells enriched from blood (not recorded which). These receptor sequences come from a woman in her 40s with acute COVID-19. The CDR3 runs from the conserved cysteine through the conserved F or W. The D gene is left open where the match is weak. A clone size is listed for some rows: how often the clone was seen (once, few, many), or a class if it is expanded.

j_gene	abundance	v_gene	d_gene	CDR3nt	CDR3aa
TRBJ2-5	NA	TRBV6-5	NA	TGTGCCAGCAGTTACTCGAAGGGAGGCCAAGAGACCCAGTACTTC	CASSYSKGGQETQYF
TRBJ1-1	NA	TRBV10-3	NA	TGTGCCATCAGTCACAGCCAGTTGAACACTGAAGCTTTCTTT	CAISHSQLNTEAFF
TRBJ1-1	NA	TRBV3-1/TRBV3-2	TRBD1	TGTGCCAGCAGCCTCAGGGGGGCAGACACTGAAGCTTTCTTT	CASSLRGADTEAFF
TRBJ2-5	NA	TRBV3-1/TRBV3-2	TRBD1	TGTGCCAGCAGCCAAGGGTACAGGGGGCTGGAGACCCAGTACTTC	CASSQGYRGLETQYF
TRBJ1-1	NA	TRBV6-5	NA	TGTGCCAGCAGCCGAGGAGAGACTGAAGCTTTCTTT	CASSRGETEAFF
TRBJ1-5	NA	TRBV5-6	NA	TGTGCCAGCAGCCTGAGAACATCAGGGATCAGCAATCAGCCCCAGCATTTT	CASSLRTSGISNQPQHF
TRBJ2-7	NA	TRBV7-9	NA	TGTGCCAGCAGCCCAACGAGACCAAACCGGGATCTACCCTACGAGCAGTACTTC	CASSPTRPNRDLPYEQYF
TRBJ1-3	once	TRBV19	NA	TGTGCCAGTAGTTCAAGTGACAGCTCTGGAAACACCATATATTTT	CASSSSDSSGNTIYF
TRBJ1-5	NA	TRBV6-2/TRBV6-3	TRBD1	TGTGCCAGCAGTTTCCGGGACAGGGGAATTGGTCAGCCCCAGCATTTT	CASSFRDRGIGQPQHF
TRBJ2-7	NA	TRBV18	NA	TGTGCCAGCTCACCACGGGGACAAGGCGATTACGAGCAGTACTTC	CASSPRGQGDYEQYF
TRBJ1-5	NA	TRBV10-3	TRBD1	TGTGCCATCAGTACAACAGGGGACAGTAGCAATCAGCCCCAGCATTTT	CAISTTGDSSNQPQHF
TRBJ2-5	NA	TRBV6-5	TRBD2	TGTGCCAGCAGTCCTACCACGGGGGGGTTCGGGACCCAGTACTTC	CASSPTTGGFGTQYF
TRBJ1-5	NA	TRBV9	TRBD1	TGTGCCAGCAGCGCAACCGGGACAGGAGGTCAGCCCCAGCATTTT	CASSATGTGGQPQHF
TRBJ1-3	NA	TRBV24-1	NA	TGTGCCACCAGTGATTTCTGGGGCATCGAAGGAAACACCATATATTTT	CATSDFWGIEGNTIYF
TRBJ1-2	NA	TRBV29-1	NA	TGCAGCGTTGTGCGGGGGGCGCACTATGGCTACACCTTC	CSVVRGAHYGYTF
TRBJ2-5	NA	TRBV7-7	TRBD2	TGTGCCAGCAGCTTAGCGTTAGCGGGGGGCTTGGAGACCCAGTACTTC	CASSLALAGGLETQYF
TRBJ1-6	NA	TRBV5-8	NA	TGTGCCAGCAGCTTTCGTTCCTCCTATAATTCACCCCTCCACTTT	CASSFRSSYNSPLHF
TRBJ1-6	NA	TRBV30	NA	TGTGCCTGGAGTCCGGGATCGCAATCACCCCTCCACTTT	CAWSPGSQSPLHF
TRBJ1-3	NA	TRBV5-1	TRBD1	TGCGCCAGCAGCCCACAGGGGACTGGAAACACCATATATTTT	CASSPQGTGNTIYF
TRBJ1-1	NA	TRBV10-3	TRBD1	TGTGCCATCATTAACCGGGACAGGGGGCAAGCTTTCTTT	CAIINRDRGQAFF
TRBJ1-2	NA	TRBV25-1	NA	TGTGCCAGCAGTCTTCGACAGGCCCATGGCTACACCTTC	CASSLRQAHGYTF
TRBJ2-2	NA	TRBV24-1	TRBD2	TGTGCCACCTCTTCCCCAACGGGGGGGCCCGGGGAGCTGTTTTTT	CATSSPTGGPGELFF
TRBJ1-1	NA	TRBV5-1	TRBD1	TGCGCCAGCAGCCGTGGGACAGGGACTGAAGCTTTCTTT	CASSRGTGTEAFF
TRBJ2-2	NA	TRBV3-1/TRBV3-2	TRBD2	TGTGCCAGCAGCCAGCGGGGGGACACCGGGGAGCTGTTTTTT	CASSQRGDTGELFF
TRBJ2-1	NA	TRBV3-1/TRBV3-2	TRBD2	TGTGCCAGCAGCCAAGATCTAGCGGGGGGCCACCACAATGAGCAGTTCTTC	CASSQDLAGGHHNEQFF
TRBJ2-2	NA	TRBV18	TRBD1	TGTGCCACCCCGGGCCCTGGGACAGACCTCACCGGGGAGCTGTTTTTT	CATPGPGTDLTGELFF
TRBJ1-6	NA	TRBV19	NA	TGTGCCAGTAGTAGGCGCGGGGAAGTCACCACTTCACCCCTCCACTTT	CASSRRGEVTTSPLHF
TRBJ1-2	NA	TRBV7-9	TRBD1	TGTGCCAGCAGCTTAGACTTAAAATGGACAGGGAGGGATGGCTACACCTTC	CASSLDLKWTGRDGYTF
TRBJ2-7	NA	TRBV7-9	NA	TGTGCCAGCAGCTTAGACGGCAGGGCTTCCGACGAGCAGTACTTC	CASSLDGRASDEQYF
TRBJ1-1	NA	TRBV2	TRBD1	TGTGCCAGCACACGACAGGGGTTAGCTGAAGCTTTCTTT	CASTRQGLAEAFF
TRBJ2-1	NA	TRBV19	NA	TGTGCCAGTAGTATAGGGAGGACAGCCGAGTACAATGAGCAGTTCTTC	CASSIGRTAEYNEQFF
TRBJ1-5	NA	TRBV7-9	TRBD1	TGTGCCAGCAGCCTCGGGACAGGGGGAGGCAATCAGCCCCAGCATTTT	CASSLGTGGGNQPQHF
TRBJ1-1	NA	TRBV4-1	TRBD1	TGCGCCAGCAGTAACAGGGGTACTGAAGCTTTCTTT	CASSNRGTEAFF
TRBJ2-4	NA	TRBV4-1	NA	TGCGCCAGCAGCCGATCCAGGGTAGCCAAAAACATTCAGTACTTC	CASSRSRVAKNIQYF
TRBJ2-3	NA	TRBV2	NA	TGTGCCAGAGGGGACTCCACAGATACGCAGTATTTT	CARGDSTDTQYF
TRBJ2-1	NA	TRBV2	TRBD1	TGTGCCGGGGGACAGTCGGTCTACAATGAGCAGTTCTTC	CAGGQSVYNEQFF
TRBJ1-1	NA	TRBV6-5	NA	TGTGCCTCCACAGGTGGCACTGAAGCTTTCTTT	CASTGGTEAFF
TRBJ2-7	NA	TRBV5-6	NA	TGTGCCAGCAGCTTGGTACAGGGAGCCTACGAGCAGTACTTC	CASSLVQGAYEQYF
TRBJ2-1	NA	TRBV3-1/TRBV3-2	TRBD2	TGTGCCAGCAGCTCTCGTTTAGCGGGGGGCCTGAATGAGCAGTTCTTC	CASSSRLAGGLNEQFF
TRBJ1-3	NA	TRBV19	NA	TGTGCCAGTAGTACCCCCCCAGGCAGGGCCAACTCTGGAAACACCATATATTTT	CASSTPPGRANSGNTIYF
TRBJ1-6	NA	TRBV6-1	NA	TGTGCCAGCAGTGAGGGCTCAGGCTCACCCCTCCACTTT	CASSEGSGSPLHF
TRBJ1-2	NA	TRBV10-3	NA	TGTGCCATCAGTGATAACAGGAACTATGGCTACACCTTC	CAISDNRNYGYTF
TRBJ2-7	NA	TRBV6-6	NA	TGTGCCAGCAGTTGGTCCCTTCAGTACGAGCAGTACTTC	CASSWSLQYEQYF
TRBJ2-1	NA	TRBV6-5	NA	TGTGCCAGCAGCTGGGCCGGGAGCTCCTACAATGAGCAGTTCTTC	CASSWAGSSYNEQFF
TRBJ2-3	NA	TRBV2	TRBD2	TGTGCCAGCAGTCCGACTAGCGGGGGGGCTGATACGCAGTATTTT	CASSPTSGGADTQYF